This TCR beta chain was obtained from a study of blood T cells in healthy people across ages. The study, taken as a whole, reports: Age advanced and TCR beta diversity per million T cells fell, roughly linearly. In these data, TCR beta diversity tracked strongly with naive T cell percentage.

The V and J ends lost 0 bases and 7 bases respectively, with 9 bases between them. Germline V gene sequence: CDR1 LGHNA, CDR2 YSLEER. The CDR3 has 13 residues. Next came a second PCR, run for about 6 to 11 cycles, which used a sample-barcoded 5' primer along with a J-beta primer mix. One entry per CDR3 protein, called by TCRdb with MiXCR from the 5' RACE reads. The table records 1.5 million to 2 million distinct CDR3 sequences, about 50% of them present only once. Details on this clonotype: Its antigen is currently unknown.

The authors isolated at least 6 million PBMCs per sample. This clonotype was obtained from a woman aged 40 to 55 in good health. The V and J genes are TRBV4-3 and TRBJ1-2; D remains unclear. The sequenced sample was blood. CDR3 bases: TGCGCCAGCAGCCAAGATCTGCCTTCTGGCTACACCTTC. As protein: CASSQDLPSGYTF.